Reported below is one T cell receptor beta chain. Its matching antigen is unknown. This sample is drawn from a study of vaccination and CD4 T cells after COVID-19. Study overall: The convalescent group had six males, four females, seven Caucasians, two Asians, one multiracial. Broader study findings: The cohort comprised relatively few convalescent patients, and no early post-infection timepoints were analyzed. Among reactive clones from convalescent patients, a median about 90% appeared only post-vaccination.

Scientists ran DNA taken from cultured CD4+ T cells through the Oncomine TCR Beta short-read assay for sequencing. TCRdb analysed the PCR reads with MiXCR anew, one entry per CDR3 protein. The sample contains about 27,000 distinct CDR3 sequences, about two thirds of which appear only once. Germline V gene data show CDR1 as DFQATT and CDR2 as SNEGSKA (reference sequence). V lost 2 bases to trimming and J lost 4 bases; unmatched junction nucleotides: 12. The CDR3 is 19 residues long. Indicated treatment: approximately nine-day PBMC culture with coronavirus spike peptide pools or control peptides (ViraFEST assay).

The V gene is TRBV20-1, the J gene TRBJ2-2; 14 bases are shared with TRBD2. Sequencing used CD4+ T cells from blood, cultured in vitro, obtained after SARS-CoV-2 vaccination. The TCR comes from a human donor who received a COVID-19 vaccine. This CDR3 reads CSARNAGTSGGASTGELFF. For the CDR3, the DNA is TGCAGTGCTAGAAACGCTGGGACTAGCGGGGGCGCGAGCACCGGGGAGCTGTTTTTT.